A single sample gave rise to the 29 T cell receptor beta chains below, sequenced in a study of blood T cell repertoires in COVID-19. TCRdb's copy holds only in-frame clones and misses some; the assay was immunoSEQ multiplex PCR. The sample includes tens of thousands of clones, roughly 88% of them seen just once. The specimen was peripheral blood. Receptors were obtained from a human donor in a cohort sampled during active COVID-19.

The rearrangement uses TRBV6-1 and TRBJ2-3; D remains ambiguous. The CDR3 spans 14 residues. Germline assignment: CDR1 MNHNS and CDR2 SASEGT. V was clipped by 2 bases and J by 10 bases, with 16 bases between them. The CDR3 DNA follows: TGTGCCAGCAGTGAAATCGCGGAGTTTTTTGCGCAGTATTTT. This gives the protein CASSEIAEFFAQYF.

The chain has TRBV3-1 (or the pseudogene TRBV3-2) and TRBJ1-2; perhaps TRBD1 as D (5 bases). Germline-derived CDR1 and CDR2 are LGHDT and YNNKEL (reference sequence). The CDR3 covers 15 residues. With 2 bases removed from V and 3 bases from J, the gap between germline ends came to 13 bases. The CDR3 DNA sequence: TGTGCCAGCAGCCAACTCGCCCAGGGCGACTATGGCTACACCTTC. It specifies CASSQLAQGDYGYTF.

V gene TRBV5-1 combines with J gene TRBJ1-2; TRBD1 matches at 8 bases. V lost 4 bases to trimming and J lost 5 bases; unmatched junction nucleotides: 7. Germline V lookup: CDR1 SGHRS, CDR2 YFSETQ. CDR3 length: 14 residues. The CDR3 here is CASSIDRGMYGYTF. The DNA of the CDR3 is TGCGCCAGCAGCATTGACAGGGGAATGTATGGCTACACCTTC.

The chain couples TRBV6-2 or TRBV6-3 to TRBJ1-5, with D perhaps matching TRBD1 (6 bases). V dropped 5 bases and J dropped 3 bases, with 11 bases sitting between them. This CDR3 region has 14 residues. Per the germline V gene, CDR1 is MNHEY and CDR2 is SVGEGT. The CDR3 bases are TGTGCCAGCAGTCGGACAGATTCCAATCAGCCCCAGCATTTT. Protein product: CASSRTDSNQPQHF.

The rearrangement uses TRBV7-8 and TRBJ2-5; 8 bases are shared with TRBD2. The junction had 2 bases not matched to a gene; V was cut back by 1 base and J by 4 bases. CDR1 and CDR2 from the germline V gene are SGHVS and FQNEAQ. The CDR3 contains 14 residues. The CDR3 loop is CASSLVGGVETQYF. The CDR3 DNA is TGTGCCAGCAGCTTAGTCGGGGGGGTAGAGACCCAGTACTTC.

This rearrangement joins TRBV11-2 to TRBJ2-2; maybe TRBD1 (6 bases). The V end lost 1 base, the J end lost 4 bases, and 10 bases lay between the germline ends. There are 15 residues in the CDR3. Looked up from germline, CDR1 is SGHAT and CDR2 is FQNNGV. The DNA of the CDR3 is TGTGCCAGCAGCTTAGCTGGACAGAGCACCGGGGAGCTGTTTTTT. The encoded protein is CASSLAGQSTGELFF.

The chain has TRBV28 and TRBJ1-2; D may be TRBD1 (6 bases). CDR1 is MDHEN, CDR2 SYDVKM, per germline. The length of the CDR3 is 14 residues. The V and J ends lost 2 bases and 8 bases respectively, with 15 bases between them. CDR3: CASSLNEQGGGYTF. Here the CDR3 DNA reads TGTGCCAGCAGTTTAAACGAACAGGGCGGGGGCTACACCTTC.

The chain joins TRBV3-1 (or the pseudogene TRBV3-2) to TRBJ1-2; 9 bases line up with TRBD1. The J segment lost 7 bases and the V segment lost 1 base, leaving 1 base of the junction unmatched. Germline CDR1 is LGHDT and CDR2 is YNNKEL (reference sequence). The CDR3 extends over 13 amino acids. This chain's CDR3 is CASSQGDRAGYTF. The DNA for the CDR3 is TGTGCCAGCAGCCAAGGGGACAGGGCTGGCTACACCTTC.

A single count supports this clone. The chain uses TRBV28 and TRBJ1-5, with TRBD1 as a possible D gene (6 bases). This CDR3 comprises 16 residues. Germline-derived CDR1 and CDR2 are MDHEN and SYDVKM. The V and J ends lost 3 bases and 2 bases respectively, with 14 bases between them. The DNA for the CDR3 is TGTGCCAGCAGTTTTTACAGGGCAGGTGGCAATCAGCCCCAGCATTTT. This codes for CASSFYRAGGNQPQHF.

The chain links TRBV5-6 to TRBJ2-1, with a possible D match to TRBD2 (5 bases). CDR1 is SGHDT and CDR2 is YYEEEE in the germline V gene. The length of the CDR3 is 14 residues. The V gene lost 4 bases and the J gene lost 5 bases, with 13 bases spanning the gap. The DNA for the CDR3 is TGTGCCAGCAGCCCAAGGAGAGGGAACAATGAGCAGTTCTTC. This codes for CASSPRRGNNEQFF.

The CDR3 region is CASSPRTGLGNEQFF. DNA for the CDR3: TGTGCCAGCAGTCCCCGAACGGGACTAGGCAATGAGCAGTTCTTC. The chain combines TRBV7-9 with TRBJ2-1, with TRBD2 identical over 8 bases. Per germline, CDR1 SEHNR and CDR2 FQNEAQ (reference sequence). V shed 6 bases and J 6 bases; nucleotides not matched to a gene: 10. The CDR3 runs to 15 residues.

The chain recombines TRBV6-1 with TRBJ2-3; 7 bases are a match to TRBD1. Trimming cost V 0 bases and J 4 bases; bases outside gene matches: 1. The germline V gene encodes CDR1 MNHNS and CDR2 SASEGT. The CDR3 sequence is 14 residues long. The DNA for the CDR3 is TGTGCCAGCAGTGAAGCGACAGGGCCAGATACGCAGTATTTT. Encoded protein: CASSEATGPDTQYF.

The CDR3 DNA sequence: TGTGCCAGCAGTTCTCCACGGGAAAGGTCCTACAATGAGCAGTTCTTC. Protein sequence: CASSSPRERSYNEQFF. The V call is TRBV28, the J call TRBJ2-1; possibly TRBD2 for D (5 bases). The CDR3 runs to 16 residues. Germline CDR1 is MDHEN and CDR2 is SYDVKM. V lost 4 bases and J 1 base, leaving 14 bases between the germline ends. Combining the CDR3 with reference TRBV28 and TRBJ2-1 gives the whole variable domain DVKVTQSSRYLVKRTGEKVFLECVQDMDHENMFWYRQDPGLGLRLIYFSYDVKMKEKGDIPEGYSVSREKKERFSLILESASTNQTSMYLCASSSPRERSYNEQFFGPGTRLTVL.

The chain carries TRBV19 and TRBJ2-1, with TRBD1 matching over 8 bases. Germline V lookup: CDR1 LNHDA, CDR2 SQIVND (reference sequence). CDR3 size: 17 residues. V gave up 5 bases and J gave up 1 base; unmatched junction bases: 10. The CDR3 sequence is CASSPGQGRGSYNEQFF. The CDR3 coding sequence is TGTGCCAGTAGTCCCGGACAGGGCCGAGGGTCCTACAATGAGCAGTTCTTC.

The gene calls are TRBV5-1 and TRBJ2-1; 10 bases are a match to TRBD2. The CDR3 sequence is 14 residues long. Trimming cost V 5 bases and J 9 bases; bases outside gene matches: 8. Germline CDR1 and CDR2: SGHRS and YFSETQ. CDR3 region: CASSVLAGEVEQFF. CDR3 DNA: TGCGCCAGCAGTGTGCTAGCGGGAGAGGTTGAGCAGTTCTTC.

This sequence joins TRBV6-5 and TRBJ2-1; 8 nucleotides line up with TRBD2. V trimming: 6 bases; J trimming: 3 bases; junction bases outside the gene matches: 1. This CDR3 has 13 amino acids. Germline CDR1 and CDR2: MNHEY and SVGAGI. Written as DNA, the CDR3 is TGTGCCAGCAGGGGACTAGGCTACAATGAGCAGTTCTTC. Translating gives CASRGLGYNEQFF.

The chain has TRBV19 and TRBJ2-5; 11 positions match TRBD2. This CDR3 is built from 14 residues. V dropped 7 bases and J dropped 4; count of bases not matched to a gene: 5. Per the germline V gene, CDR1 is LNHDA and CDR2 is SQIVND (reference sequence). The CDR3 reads CASTVAGGTETQYF. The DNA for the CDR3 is TGTGCCAGTACTGTAGCGGGGGGGACAGAGACCCAGTACTTC.

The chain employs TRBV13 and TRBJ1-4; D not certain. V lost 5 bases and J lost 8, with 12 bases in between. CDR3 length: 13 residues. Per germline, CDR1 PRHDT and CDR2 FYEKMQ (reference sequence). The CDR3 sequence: CASSLGGREKLFF. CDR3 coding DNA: TGTGCCAGCAGCCTTGGCGGCCGGGAAAAACTGTTTTTT. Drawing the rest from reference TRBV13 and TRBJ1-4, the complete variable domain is AAGVIQSPRHLIKEKRETATLKCYPIPRHDTVYWYQQGPGQDPQFLISFYEKMQSDKGSIPDRFSAQQFSDYHSELNMSSLELGDSALYFCASSLGGREKLFFGSGTQLSVL.

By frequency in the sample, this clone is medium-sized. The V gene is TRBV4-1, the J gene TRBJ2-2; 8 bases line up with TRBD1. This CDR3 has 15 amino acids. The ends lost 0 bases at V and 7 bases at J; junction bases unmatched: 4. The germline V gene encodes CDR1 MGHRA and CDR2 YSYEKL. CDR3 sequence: CASSQDDRGIGELFF. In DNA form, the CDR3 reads TGCGCCAGCAGCCAAGATGACAGGGGTATCGGGGAGCTGTTTTTT.

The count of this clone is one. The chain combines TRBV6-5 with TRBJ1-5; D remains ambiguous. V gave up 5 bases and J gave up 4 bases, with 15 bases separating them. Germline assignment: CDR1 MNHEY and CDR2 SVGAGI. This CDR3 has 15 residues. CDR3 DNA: TGTGCCAGCAGTCCATTAAGGACTGAGAATCAGCCCCAGCATTTT. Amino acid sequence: CASSPLRTENQPQHF.

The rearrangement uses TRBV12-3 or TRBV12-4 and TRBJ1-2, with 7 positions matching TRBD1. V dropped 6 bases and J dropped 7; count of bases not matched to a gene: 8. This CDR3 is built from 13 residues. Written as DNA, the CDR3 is TGTGCCAGCAGGACTTTGAACAGGGGTGGCTACACCTTC. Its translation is CASRTLNRGGYTF.

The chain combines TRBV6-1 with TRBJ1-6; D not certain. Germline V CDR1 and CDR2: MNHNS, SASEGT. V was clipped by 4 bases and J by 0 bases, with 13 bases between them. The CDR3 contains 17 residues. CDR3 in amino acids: CASSASLRSSYNSPLHF. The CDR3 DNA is TGTGCCAGCAGTGCCAGTTTAAGGAGCTCCTATAATTCACCCCTCCACTTT.

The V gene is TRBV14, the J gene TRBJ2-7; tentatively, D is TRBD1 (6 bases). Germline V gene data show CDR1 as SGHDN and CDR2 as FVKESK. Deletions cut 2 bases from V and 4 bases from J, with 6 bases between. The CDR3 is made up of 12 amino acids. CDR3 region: CASSQQGYEQYF. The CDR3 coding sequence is TGTGCCAGCAGCCAACAGGGGTACGAGCAGTACTTC.

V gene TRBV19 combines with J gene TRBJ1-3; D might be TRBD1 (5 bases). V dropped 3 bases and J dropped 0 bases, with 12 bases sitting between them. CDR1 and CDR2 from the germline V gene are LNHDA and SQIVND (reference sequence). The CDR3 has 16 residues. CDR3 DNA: TGTGCCAGTAGTATCCCCGCCAGGGCCTCTGGAAACACCATATATTTT. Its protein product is CASSIPARASGNTIYF.

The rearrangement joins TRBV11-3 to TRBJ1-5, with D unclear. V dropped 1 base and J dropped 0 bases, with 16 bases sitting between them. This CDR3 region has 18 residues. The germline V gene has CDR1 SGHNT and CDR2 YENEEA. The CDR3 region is CASSLVTVVHYSNQPQHF. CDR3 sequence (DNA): TGTGCCAGCAGCTTAGTCACTGTCGTCCATTATAGCAATCAGCCCCAGCATTTT. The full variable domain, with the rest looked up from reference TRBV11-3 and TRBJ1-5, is EAGVVQSPRYKIIEKKQPVAFWCNPISGHNTLYWYLQNLGQGPELLIRYENEEAVDDSQLPKDRFSAERLKGVDSTLKIQPAELGDSAVYLCASSLVTVVHYSNQPQHFGDGTRLSIL.

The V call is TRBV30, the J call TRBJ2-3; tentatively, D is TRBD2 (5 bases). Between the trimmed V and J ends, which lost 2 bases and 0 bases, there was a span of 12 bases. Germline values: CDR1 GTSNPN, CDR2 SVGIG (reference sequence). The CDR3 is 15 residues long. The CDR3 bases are TGTGCCTGGAGTCGTGAGCGGATTAGCACAGATACGCAGTATTTT. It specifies CAWSRERISTDTQYF.

In DNA form, the CDR3 reads TGTGCCAGCGCAAGACAGCGGAACACTGAAGCTTTCTTT. It encodes CASARQRNTEAFF. The V call is TRBV28, the J call TRBJ1-1; D may be TRBD1 (5 bases). The CDR3 totals 13 residues. The V end was cut by 8 bases, the J end by 1 base, with 11 bases between. Germline V lookup: CDR1 MDHEN, CDR2 SYDVKM. The full variable domain, its missing parts supplied by reference TRBV28 and TRBJ1-1, is DVKVTQSSRYLVKRTGEKVFLECVQDMDHENMFWYRQDPGLGLRLIYFSYDVKMKEKGDIPEGYSVSREKKERFSLILESASTNQTSMYLCASARQRNTEAFFGQGTRLTVV.

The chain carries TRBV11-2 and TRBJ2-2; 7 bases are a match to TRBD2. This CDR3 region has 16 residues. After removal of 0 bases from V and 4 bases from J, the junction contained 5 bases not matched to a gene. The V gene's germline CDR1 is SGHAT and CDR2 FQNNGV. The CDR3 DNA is TGTGCCAGCAGCTTAGATGGTCTAGCGGTCACCGGGGAGCTGTTTTTT. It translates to CASSLDGLAVTGELFF.

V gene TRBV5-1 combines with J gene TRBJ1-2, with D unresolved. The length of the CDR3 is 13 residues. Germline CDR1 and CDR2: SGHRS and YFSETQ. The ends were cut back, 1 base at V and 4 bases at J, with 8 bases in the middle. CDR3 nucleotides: TGCGCCAGCAGCTTGAGTCAGGTCTATGGCTACACCTTC. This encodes CASSLSQVYGYTF.